The present entry profiles one T cell receptor beta chain with its context. This record belongs to a study of memory CD4+ T cells and cytomegalovirus serostatus. Single viable CD3+CD4+CD8-CD45RO+ cells were sorted as the memory CD4+ T cells. Data came from immunoSEQ multiplex PCR; TCRdb stores just in-frame clones and leaves some out. This sample has about 41,000 clones; 76% occur once, and the top ten carry 5% to 7.5%. This clonotype was sampled from an adult in good health and CMV-seronegative. The sample taken for sequencing was memory CD4+ T cells from blood.

CDR3 nucleotides: TGTGCCAGCAGCTTGCAGGACAGGGTATACATTCAGTACTTC. Translated: CASSLQDRVYIQYF. V is TRBV5-5 and J is TRBJ2-4; 8 nucleotides line up with TRBD1. The CDR3 totals 14 residues. The ends lost 1 base at V and 8 bases at J; junction bases unmatched: 5. The germline gives CDR1 SGHKS, CDR2 YYEKEE (reference sequence).